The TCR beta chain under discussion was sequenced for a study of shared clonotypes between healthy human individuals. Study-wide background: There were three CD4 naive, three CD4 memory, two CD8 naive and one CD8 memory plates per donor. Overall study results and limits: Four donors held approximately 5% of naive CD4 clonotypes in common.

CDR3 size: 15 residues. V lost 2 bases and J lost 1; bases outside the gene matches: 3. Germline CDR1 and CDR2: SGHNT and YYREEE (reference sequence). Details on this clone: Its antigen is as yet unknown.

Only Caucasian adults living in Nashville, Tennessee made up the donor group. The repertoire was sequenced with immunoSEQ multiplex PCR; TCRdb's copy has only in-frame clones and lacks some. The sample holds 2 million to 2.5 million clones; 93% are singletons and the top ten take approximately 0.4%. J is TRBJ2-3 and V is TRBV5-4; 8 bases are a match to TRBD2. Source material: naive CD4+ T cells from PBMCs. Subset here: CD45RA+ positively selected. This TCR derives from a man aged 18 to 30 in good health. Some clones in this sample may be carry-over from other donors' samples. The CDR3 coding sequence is TGTGCCAGCAGCTTAAGCGGGAGCGGCACAGATACGCAGTATTTT. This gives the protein CASSLSGSGTDTQYF.